This T cell receptor beta chain comes out of a study of control samples from healthy donors and cancer patients. J lost 6 bases, V lost 2 bases, and 5 bases had no gene match. This CDR3 comprises 14 residues. Germline CDR1 reads GTSNPN; CDR2 reads SVGIG (reference sequence). Clones were read by immunoSEQ multiplex PCR, and TCRdb kept only the in-frame ones, dropping some. The sample contains 45,000 or so clones, around 93% of which appear only once. The rearrangement links TRBV30 to TRBJ2-1, with 9 positions matching TRBD2. The clonotype was recovered from a middle-aged woman with head and neck cancer. Sequencing input: PBMCs. CDR3 nucleotide sequence: TGTGCCTGGAGTTGGGGTAGCGGGGGCAATGAGCAGTTCTTC. It specifies CAWSWGSGGNEQFF.